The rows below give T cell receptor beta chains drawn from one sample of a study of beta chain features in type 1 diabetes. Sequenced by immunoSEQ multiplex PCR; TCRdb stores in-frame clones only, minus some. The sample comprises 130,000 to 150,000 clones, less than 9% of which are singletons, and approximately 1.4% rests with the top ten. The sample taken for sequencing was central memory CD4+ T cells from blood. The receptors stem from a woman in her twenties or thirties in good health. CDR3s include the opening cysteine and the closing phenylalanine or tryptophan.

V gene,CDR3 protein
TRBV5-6,CASSTLAGGPSSSQAQYF
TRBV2,CASTLTAGMNTEAFF
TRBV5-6,CASSPMGGSGDTQYF
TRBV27,CASSPNRSENGAYEQYF
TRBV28,CASSLGPGREGGYTF
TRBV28,CASSQQGLNEKLFF
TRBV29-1,CSVEDGLIQETQYF
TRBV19,CASSTLARNYNEQFF
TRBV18,CASSPLGEAYGYTF
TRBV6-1,CASLPGGSSYNEQFF
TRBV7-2,CASSLVEGARGYTF
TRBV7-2,CASSTQVDQPQHF
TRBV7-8,CASSLTGISNQPQHF
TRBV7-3,CASSFPRTSGVTGTDTQYF
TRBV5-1,CASSVAGTSDFYNEQFF
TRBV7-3,CASSPYQAGELFF
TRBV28,CASSSLTGSNEKLFF
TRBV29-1,CSAAGQNYEQYF
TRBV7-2,CASSLAGTQNQPQHF
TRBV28,CASRPSLNQPQHF
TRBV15,CATSRDVRDSQHF
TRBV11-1,CASSFGQGPLYEQYF
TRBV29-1,CSVASGRVLETQYF
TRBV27,CASGQNTEAFF
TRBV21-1,CASSNLAGQETQYF
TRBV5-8,CASSTGPTRARFF
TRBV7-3,CASSLRLAGYDEQFF
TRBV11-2,CASSLAAGNQPQHF